This T cell receptor (beta chain) derives from a study of identical twins. Whole-study results and caveats: Conclusions rested on cross-sectional statistics rather than following the same donors.

This clonotype showed up just a few times. No antigen is known for it. Every donor was a healthy Caucasian. The cDNA had a unique molecular identifier and a template-switch universal primer site. TCRdb reanalysed the 5' RACE reads using MiXCR and keeps one entry per CDR3 protein. The sample holds hundreds of thousands of distinct CDR3 sequences, approximately 13% seen once. These data were also reused for a study on yellow fever vaccine responses in identical twins. This second study notes: After vaccination, twins' T cell response reportedly seemed partly convergent, partly personalized.

The sequencing input was PBMCs. This clonotype was sampled from a woman aged 18-29 years in good health.

DNA of the CDR3: TGCAGCGTGACAGGGTCAGATACGCAGTATTTT. This codes for CSVTGSDTQYF. The chain is built from TRBV29-1 and TRBJ2-3; 7 bases are shared with TRBD1. V was clipped by 6 bases and J by 4 bases; unmatched bases: 1. The length of the CDR3 is 11 residues. Germline CDR1 is SQVTM and CDR2 is ANQGSEA.